One sample yielded the 16 T cell receptor beta chains listed below, sequenced in a study of blood T cell repertoires in COVID-19. Assay used: immunoSEQ multiplex PCR; TCRdb lists only in-frame clones, some missing. The sample includes 180,000 or so clones, 80% to 90% seen only once; the top ten take about 8.2%. The sequenced material came from peripheral blood. The source of these receptors is a man between 60 and 75 years old with acute or convalescent COVID-19.

The chain joins TRBV5-1 to TRBJ2-7, with TRBD2 matching over 9 bases. V dropped 0 bases and J dropped 0; count of bases not matched to a gene: 7. The CDR3 has 17 residues. Per germline, CDR1 SGHRS and CDR2 YFSETQ. The CDR3 DNA reads TGCGCCAGCAGCTTGGCTAGCGGGACGCCCTCCTCCTACGAGCAGTACTTC. It specifies CASSLASGTPSSYEQYF.

The chain links TRBV9 to TRBJ2-7, with D possibly matching TRBD1 (5 bases). Trimming took off 2 bases at V and 6 bases at J, with 18 bases between the two ends. Germline lookup yields CDR1 SGDLS and CDR2 YYNGEE. The CDR3 is 15 residues long. CDR3 in DNA: TGTGCCAGCAGCGTTGGTCCTGGGGCCCCGGCCGAGCAGTACTTC. Translation gives CASSVGPGAPAEQYF.

This chain links TRBV3-1 (or the pseudogene TRBV3-2) with TRBJ1-1; D not resolved. V dropped 0 bases and J dropped 10 bases, with 15 bases sitting between them. The V gene's germline CDR1 is LGHDT and CDR2 YNNKEL (reference sequence). The length of the CDR3 is 14 residues. Here the CDR3 reads CASSQDSLGRGAFF. The CDR3 region has the DNA TGTGCCAGCAGCCAAGATTCACTAGGCCGAGGAGCTTTCTTT.

This chain joins TRBV11-2 and TRBJ2-1; possibly TRBD2 for D (5 bases). The germline gives CDR1 SGHAT, CDR2 FQNNGV. The CDR3 contains 13 residues. V lost 5 bases and J lost 3, with 8 bases in between. CDR3 protein: CASSPGLYNEQFF. CDR3 bases: TGTGCCAGCAGCCCCGGACTCTACAATGAGCAGTTCTTC.

This sequence joins TRBV3-1 (or the pseudogene TRBV3-2) and TRBJ2-7; D possibly corresponds to TRBD2 (5 bases). Germline V CDR1 and CDR2: LGHDT, YNNKEL (reference sequence). The CDR3 has 14 residues. With 6 bases removed from V and 7 bases from J, the gap between germline ends came to 19 bases. CDR3 residues: CASSPAGPVGEQYF. The DNA of the CDR3 is TGTGCCAGCAGTCCCGCGGGCCCAGTCGGAGAGCAGTACTTC.

CDR3 sequence: CASSPDSGSYNEQFF. CDR3 nucleotide sequence: TGTGCCAGCAGCCCGGACAGCGGCTCCTACAATGAGCAGTTCTTC. The rearrangement joins TRBV5-4 to TRBJ2-1, with D possibly matching TRBD1 (6 bases). The V end lost 4 bases, the J end lost 0 bases, and 11 bases lay between the germline ends. Germline CDR1 and CDR2: SGHNT and YYREEE (reference sequence). The CDR3 has 15 residues. The full variable domain, completed using reference TRBV5-4 and TRBJ2-1, is ETGVTQSPTHLIKTRGQQVTLRCSSQSGHNTVSWYQQALGQGPQFIFQYYREEENGRGNFPPRFSGLQFPNYSSELNVNALELDDSALYLCASSPDSGSYNEQFFGPGTRLTVL.

The V gene is TRBV10-2, the J gene TRBJ1-5; D uncertain. V dropped 6 bases and J dropped 4 bases, with 13 bases sitting between them. There are 14 residues in the CDR3. CDR1 is WSHSY, CDR2 SAAADI, per germline. The CDR3 here is CASSQYTGNQPQHF. The CDR3 coding sequence is TGCGCCAGCAGCCAGTATACGGGGAATCAGCCCCAGCATTTT.

The chain has TRBV7-3 and TRBJ2-5; no firm D call. V was shortened by 5 bases and J by 1 base, with 8 bases between the two germline ends. The CDR3 is 13 residues long. Germline V gene lookup returns CDR1 SGHTA and CDR2 FQGTGA. This chain's CDR3 is CASSPVLQETQYF. The CDR3, as DNA: TGTGCCAGCAGCCCCGTCCTCCAAGAGACCCAGTACTTC.

The chain combines TRBV28 with TRBJ1-5; 9 bases agree with TRBD1. Germline loops: CDR1 MDHEN, CDR2 SYDVKM. This CDR3 contains 19 residues. Trimming removed 3 bases from V and 2 bases from J; junction bases left unmatched: 14. The CDR3 loop is CASSFESGQGFRGNQPQHF. CDR3 sequence (DNA): TGTGCCAGCAGTTTTGAATCAGGACAGGGGTTTCGAGGCAATCAGCCCCAGCATTTT.

The chain couples TRBV7-9 to TRBJ1-5, with D possibly matching TRBD1 (5 bases). The V end lost 5 bases, the J end lost 0 bases, and 11 bases lay between the germline ends. Germline V gene data show CDR1 as SEHNR and CDR2 as FQNEAQ (reference sequence). The CDR3 is 15 residues long. The CDR3: CASSPPGNSNQPQHF. Here the CDR3 DNA reads TGTGCCAGCAGCCCGCCAGGGAATAGCAATCAGCCCCAGCATTTT.

This clone was picked up a small number of times. The chain is built from TRBV7-3 and TRBJ1-6, with D hard to call. Trimming stripped 5 bases from V and 5 bases from J, with 10 bases between. Germline V gene data show CDR1 as SGHTA and CDR2 as FQGTGA. The CDR3 runs to 14 residues. The CDR3 sequence is CASSMGGNNSPLHF. Written as DNA, the CDR3 is TGTGCCAGCAGCATGGGAGGCAATAATTCACCCCTCCACTTT.

The chain combines TRBV18 with TRBJ2-5; weak D call: TRBD1 (6 bases). The CDR3 is 14 amino acids. V gave up 3 bases and J gave up 5 bases, with 13 bases separating them. Germline V gene data show CDR1 as KGHSH and CDR2 as LQKENI. Written as DNA, the CDR3 is TGTGCCAGCTCACCGGGCCGTGGACAGGAGACCCAGTACTTC. Translation: CASSPGRGQETQYF.

CDR3 in DNA: TGCAGCGTTGAAGGGGGAGATGGCTACACCTTC. This sequence encodes CSVEGGDGYTF. This sequence joins TRBV29-1 and TRBJ1-2; D ambiguous. In germline, CDR1 is SQVTM, CDR2 ANQGSEA. This CDR3 region has 11 residues. Deletions cut 1 base from V and 6 bases from J, with 6 bases between.

CDR3 loop: CASTPSGSYNEQFF. DNA for the CDR3: TGTGCCAGTACCCCGAGCGGGAGCTACAATGAGCAGTTCTTC. V gene TRBV19 combines with J gene TRBJ2-1; TRBD2 matches 8 bases. CDR3 length: 14 residues. Germline values: CDR1 LNHDA, CDR2 SQIVND (reference sequence). Trimming removed 7 bases from V and 3 bases from J; junction bases left unmatched: 5.

This chain joins TRBV25-1 and TRBJ2-7, with D possibly matching TRBD2 (6 bases). Germline CDR1 MGHDK, CDR2 SYGVNS. The CDR3 totals 15 residues. Deletions cut 3 bases from V and 0 bases from J, with 12 bases between. CDR3 DNA sequence: TGTGCCAGCAGTGACCCGACGGAGGGCTCCTACGAGCAGTACTTC. Translation: CASSDPTEGSYEQYF.

This rearrangement joins TRBV7-3 to TRBJ2-5, with D perhaps matching TRBD2 (6 bases). The germline V and J ends were trimmed by 2 bases and 5 bases, with 15 bases remaining between them. CDR1 and CDR2 from the germline V gene are SGHTA and FQGTGA. The CDR3 is 15 amino acids. CDR3 sequence (DNA): TGTGCCAGCAGCTTATTTGGGGAGGCTTCTGAGACCCAGTACTTC. It is translated as CASSLFGEASETQYF.